Detailed here is one T cell receptor beta chain. The source of the sample is a study of shared clonotypes between healthy human individuals. CD45RO negativity and positive selection for CCR7 defined naive CD8 cells, a population that excluded terminally differentiated effector memory CD45RA+ cells. Sequencing used immunoSEQ multiplex PCR; TCRdb keeps in-frame clones, though not all of them. Of about 2.2 million clones in the sample, about 92% were seen once. Between the trimmed V and J ends, which lost 1 base and 3 bases, there was a span of 10 bases. This CDR3 has 15 amino acids. Germline V CDR1 and CDR2: SGHVS, FQNEAQ.

The sequence was collected from a man younger than 35 in good health. Some clones in this sample may be carry-over from other donors' samples. Sequenced input: naive CD8+ T cells from PBMCs. The V gene is TRBV7-8, the J gene TRBJ1-5; a possible D gene is TRBD1 (5 bases). The CDR3 sequence: CASSLGGSYNQPQHF. The CDR3 coding sequence is TGTGCCAGCAGCTTAGGGGGGAGCTACAATCAGCCCCAGCATTTT.